One sample yielded the 26 T cell receptor beta chains listed below, sequenced in a study of shared clonotypes between healthy human individuals. The data were produced by immunoSEQ multiplex PCR, yet TCRdb's version contains in-frame clones alone and is incomplete. Of about 980,000 clones in the sample, over 75% were seen once. The sample consisted of memory CD4+ T cells sorted from blood. Subset denoted: CD45RA-negative fraction. Receptor source: a man aged 18 to 29 in good health.

This sequence joins TRBV5-1 and TRBJ2-7; 8 bases fit TRBD2. CDR3 length equals 14 residues. Trimming took 6 bases from V and 0 from J; bases not matched to a gene: 5. CDR1 is SGHRS, CDR2 YFSETQ, per germline. Here the CDR3 DNA reads TGCGCCAGCACGGAAGCGGGAGCCTCCTACGAGCAGTACTTC. Translating it yields CASTEAGASYEQYF.

There are a few counts of this clone. The rearrangement uses TRBV19 and TRBJ2-3; D gene unclear. The CDR3 extends over 17 amino acids. Germline V gene sequence: CDR1 LNHDA, CDR2 SQIVND (reference sequence). Trimming stripped 3 bases from V and 2 bases from J, with 18 bases between. CDR3 nucleotides: TGTGCCAGTAGTATGAGAGACCGAACGATTTACACAGATACGCAGTATTTT. This translates into CASSMRDRTIYTDTQYF.

The rearrangement joins TRBV6-1 to TRBJ1-6; D remains ambiguous. The CDR3 runs to 11 residues. CDR1 and CDR2 from the germline V gene are MNHNS and SASEGT. V lost 6 bases to trimming and J lost 9 bases, with 6 bases between them. For the CDR3, the DNA is TGTGCCAGCAGGGAGGCTTCACCCCTCCACTTT. This translates into CASREASPLHF.

As for this clone: Additional DNA sequences in this sample encode the identical CDR3. CDR3 bases: TGCGCCAGCAGCTTAGGACACACGGCCACTGAAGCTTTCTTT. This gives the protein CASSLGHTATEAFF. The chain combines TRBV5-1 with TRBJ1-1, with D possibly being TRBD1 (5 bases). Trimming took 2 bases from V and 4 from J, leaving 12 bases between them. The CDR3 length is 14 residues. In germline, CDR1 is SGHRS, CDR2 YFSETQ. Variable domain in full (rest from reference TRBV5-1 and TRBJ1-1): KAGVTQTPRYLIKTRGQQVTLSCSPISGHRSVSWYQQTPGQGLQFLFEYFSETQRNKGNFPGRFSGRQFSNSRSEMNVSTLELGDSALYLCASSLGHTATEAFFGQGTRLTVV.

The sample holds a few counts of this clone. The chain combines TRBV4-1 with TRBJ2-7; either TRBD1 or TRBD2 may fit D (6 bases each). The CDR3 runs to 15 residues. Germline CDR1 and CDR2: MGHRA and YSYEKL. Trimming shortened V by 4 bases and J by 3 bases, and 16 bases separated the two germline ends. CDR3 coding DNA: TGCGCCAGCAGCCTGAGTTCGGGGGCCTACTACGAGCAGTACTTC. It yields the protein CASSLSSGAYYEQYF.

This clone was detected only once. The chain combines TRBV7-2 with TRBJ2-7; D is undetermined. Looked up from germline, CDR1 is SGHTA and CDR2 is FQGNSA. Deletions cut 5 bases from V and 9 bases from J, with 17 bases between. The CDR3 consists of 13 residues. CDR3 in DNA: TGTGCCAGCAGCCGAGGCGGCCTCTCAGGGCAGTACTTC. This sequence encodes CASSRGGLSGQYF.

This clone was seen only a few times. V and J are TRBV28 and TRBJ2-7; TRBD1 matches at 7 bases. This CDR3 contains 13 residues. The germline gives CDR1 MDHEN, CDR2 SYDVKM. The junction had 5 bases not matched to a gene; V was cut back by 6 bases and J by 3 bases. The CDR3 loop reads CASRTPGGYEQYF. Written as DNA, the CDR3 is TGTGCCAGCAGGACCCCAGGGGGCTACGAGCAGTACTTC.

V and J are TRBV5-4 and TRBJ2-2; perhaps TRBD2 as D (5 bases). CDR3 length: 16 amino acids. V was clipped by 1 base and J by 6 bases, with 16 bases between them. Germline V gives CDR1 SGHNT, CDR2 YYREEE (reference sequence). CDR3 sequence reads: CASSLRSSLAAGELFF. Written as DNA, the CDR3 is TGTGCCAGCAGCTTGAGGTCTAGCCTCGCGGCCGGGGAGCTGTTTTTT. The variable domain in full, with the rest retrieved from reference TRBV5-4 and TRBJ2-2, is ETGVTQSPTHLIKTRGQQVTLRCSSQSGHNTVSWYQQALGQGPQFIFQYYREEENGRGNFPPRFSGLQFPNYSSELNVNALELDDSALYLCASSLRSSLAAGELFFGEGSRLTVL.

The chain has TRBV4-3 and TRBJ2-7, with D uncertain. This CDR3 contains 14 residues. V lost 0 bases and J 6 bases, leaving 12 bases between the germline ends. Germline V gene data show CDR1 as LGHNA and CDR2 as YSLEER. CDR3 loop: CASSQDHYSGEQYF. CDR3 bases: TGCGCCAGCAGCCAAGATCACTACTCAGGCGAGCAGTACTTC.

V usage is TRBV4-3 and J usage is TRBJ1-1; D unresolved. Trimming took off 0 bases at V and 2 bases at J, with 4 bases between the two ends. Germline V gene lookup returns CDR1 LGHNA and CDR2 YSLEER. The CDR3 is 13 amino acids. CDR3 sequence reads: CASSQDLNTEAFF. As DNA, the CDR3 is TGCGCCAGCAGCCAAGATCTAAACACTGAAGCTTTCTTT.

The chain recombines TRBV18 with TRBJ2-2, with TRBD1 as a possible D gene (6 bases). CDR1 is KGHSH, CDR2 LQKENI, per germline. The V and J ends lost 3 bases and 1 base respectively, with 9 bases between them. This CDR3 is built from 15 residues. The CDR3 DNA follows: TGTGCCAGCTCACCCGGGACACAGAACACCGGGGAGCTGTTTTTT. It encodes CASSPGTQNTGELFF.

CDR3 nucleotide sequence: TGTGCCAGCAGCTTAGACAGGGAGGGCTATGGCTACACCTTC. This gives the protein CASSLDREGYGYTF. V and J are TRBV7-2 and TRBJ1-2; weak D call: TRBD1 (6 bases). Per germline, CDR1 SGHTA and CDR2 FQGNSA. V dropped 1 base and J dropped 4 bases, with 10 bases sitting between them. The CDR3 totals 14 residues.

This clone was found a few times. This sequence joins TRBV5-1 and TRBJ1-1; possible D gene TRBD1, 5 bases. The CDR3 consists of 14 residues. V was trimmed by 2 bases and J by 5 bases, leaving 13 bases between them. Germline V gives CDR1 SGHRS, CDR2 YFSETQ. CDR3: CASSFGTEGTEAFF. As DNA, the CDR3 is TGCGCCAGCAGCTTCGGGACGGAAGGAACTGAAGCTTTCTTT.

The CDR3 coding sequence is TGTGCCACTCAGGGGTACCAAGAGACCCAGTACTTC. The encoded protein is CATQGYQETQYF. The V and J genes are TRBV2 and TRBJ2-5; a possible D gene is TRBD1 (6 bases). Germline V CDR1 and CDR2: SNHLY, FYNNEI. The ends were cut back, 10 bases at V and 0 bases at J, with 9 bases in the middle. The CDR3 spans 12 residues.

The V and J genes are TRBV19 and TRBJ1-3; the match to TRBD1 covers 12 bases. Trimming cost V 10 bases and J 2 bases; bases outside gene matches: 9. Germline V gene lookup returns CDR1 LNHDA and CDR2 SQIVND (reference sequence). The CDR3 runs to 16 residues. The CDR3 here is CATSPGQGATGNTIYF. The DNA for the CDR3 is TGTGCCACATCTCCGGGACAGGGGGCGACTGGAAACACCATATATTTT.

V gene TRBV18 combines with J gene TRBJ1-6; perhaps TRBD1 as D (6 bases). This CDR3 is 13 amino acids long. The germline V and J ends were trimmed by 6 bases and 10 bases, with 13 bases remaining between them. Looked up from germline, CDR1 is KGHSH and CDR2 is LQKENI. The CDR3 region is CASSQGQISPLHF. CDR3 bases: TGTGCCAGCTCCCAAGGACAGATATCACCCCTCCACTTT.

This rearrangement joins TRBV27 to TRBJ1-2; 10 bases map to TRBD1. The CDR3 consists of 15 residues. The junction had 13 bases not matched to a gene; V was cut back by 7 bases and J by 8 bases. Germline CDR1 is MNHEY and CDR2 is SMNVEV (reference sequence). In DNA form, the CDR3 reads TGTGCCAGCACTTCTTGGGACAGGGGCCTTGAGGGCTACACCTTC. Protein sequence: CASTSWDRGLEGYTF.

CDR3 nucleotide sequence: TGCGCCAGCAGCCAAGGCAACATAGTTAGCACAGATACGCAGTATTTT. The encoded protein is CASSQGNIVSTDTQYF. The J gene is TRBJ2-3, the V gene TRBV4-3; no firm D call. The V gene lost 1 base and the J gene lost 0 bases, with 11 bases spanning the gap. Germline V lookup: CDR1 LGHNA, CDR2 YSLEER. The CDR3 contains 16 residues.

The CDR3 protein is CASSYSAEKGYGYTF. The DNA for the CDR3 is TGTGCCAGCAGTTACTCGGCGGAAAAAGGCTATGGCTACACCTTC. The rearrangement links TRBV6-6 to TRBJ1-2; D is ambiguous. The CDR3 has 15 amino acids. Trimming removed 0 bases from V and 4 bases from J, with 12 bases in between. In germline, CDR1 is MNHNY, CDR2 SVGAGI (reference sequence).

This clone has only a few counts. The gene calls are TRBV6-9 and TRBJ2-7, with 7 bases fitting TRBD1. The V gene end was trimmed by 6 bases and the J gene end by 3 bases; junction bases not matched to a gene: 20. Germline assignment: CDR1 MNHGY and CDR2 SVAAGI. The length of the CDR3 is 18 residues. The CDR3 DNA reads as TGTGCCAGCAGCTTCCGGGACAGTGTATACCGAGGGAGCTACGAGCAGTACTTC. This sequence encodes CASSFRDSVYRGSYEQYF.

About this clone: The sample carries other DNA sequences with the same CDR3. The chain couples TRBV14 to TRBJ2-5, with 12 bases matching TRBD2. CDR3 length equals 15 residues. J lost 5 bases, V lost 1 base, and 2 bases had no gene match. Germline V gene data show CDR1 as SGHDN and CDR2 as FVKESK. CDR3 sequence: CASSQGLAGVETQYF. The CDR3 nucleotides read TGTGCCAGCAGCCAAGGACTAGCGGGAGTCGAGACCCAGTACTTC.

The chain is built from TRBV5-4 and TRBJ1-2; no clear D. This CDR3 has 13 amino acids. V shed 0 bases and J shed 7 bases, with 10 bases lying between them. Germline V lookup: CDR1 SGHNT, CDR2 YYREEE (reference sequence). CDR3 sequence (DNA): TGTGCCAGCAGCTTGGCTCTTGAGGCTGGCTACACCTTC. As protein: CASSLALEAGYTF.

J is TRBJ2-5 and V is TRBV4-3; 9 positions agree with TRBD1. Germline-derived CDR1 and CDR2 are LGHNA and YSLEER. V shed 4 bases and J 4 bases; nucleotides not matched to a gene: 7. The CDR3 loop spans 15 amino acids. The DNA of the CDR3 is TGCGCCAGCAGCCCCGGACAGGGGCCCCTAGAGACCCAGTACTTC. Protein: CASSPGQGPLETQYF.

V is TRBV11-2 and J is TRBJ2-4; D is ambiguous. The CDR3 is 16 residues long. Germline V lookup: CDR1 SGHAT, CDR2 FQNNGV. Trimming removed 2 bases at V and 0 bases at J, with 11 bases between. CDR3 nucleotide sequence: TGTGCCAGCAGCTTAATAGGCACTTTAGCCAAAAACATTCAGTACTTC. It specifies CASSLIGTLAKNIQYF.

This clone was recorded many times. This sequence joins TRBV2 and TRBJ2-7; D is unclear. Germline V lookup: CDR1 SNHLY, CDR2 FYNNEI. CDR3 length: 13 residues. V was pared by 4 bases and J by 1 base, with 8 bases between. CDR3 loop: CASSGLDSYEQYF. For the CDR3, the DNA is TGTGCCAGCAGTGGGCTAGATTCCTACGAGCAGTACTTC.

This clone has only a few counts. The rearrangement uses TRBV2 and TRBJ2-2; 7 bases agree with TRBD2. V shed 6 bases and J 0 bases; nucleotides not matched to a gene: 4. This CDR3 has 15 amino acids. The germline V gene has CDR1 SNHLY and CDR2 FYNNEI. The CDR3 loop reads CASRTSGANTGELFF. Here the CDR3 DNA reads TGTGCCAGCAGAACAAGCGGGGCGAACACCGGGGAGCTGTTTTTT.